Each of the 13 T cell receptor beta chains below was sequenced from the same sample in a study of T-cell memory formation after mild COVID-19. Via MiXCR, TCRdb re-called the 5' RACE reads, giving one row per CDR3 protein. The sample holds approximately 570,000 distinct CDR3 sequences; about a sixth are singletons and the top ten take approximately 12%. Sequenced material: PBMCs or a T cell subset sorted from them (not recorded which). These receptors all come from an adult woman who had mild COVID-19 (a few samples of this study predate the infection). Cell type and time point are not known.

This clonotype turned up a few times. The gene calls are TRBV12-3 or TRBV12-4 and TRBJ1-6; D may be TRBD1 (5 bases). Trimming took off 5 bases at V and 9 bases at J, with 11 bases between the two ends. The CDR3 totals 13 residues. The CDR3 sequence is CASSPRDSSPLHF. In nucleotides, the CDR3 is TGTGCCAGCAGTCCTCGTGACAGTTCACCCCTCCACTTT.

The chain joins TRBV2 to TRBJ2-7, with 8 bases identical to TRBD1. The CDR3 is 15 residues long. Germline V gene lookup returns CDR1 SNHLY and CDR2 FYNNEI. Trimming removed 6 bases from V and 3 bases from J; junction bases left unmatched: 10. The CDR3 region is CASRDPGTGYYEQYF. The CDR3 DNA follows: TGTGCCAGCAGGGATCCCGGGACAGGCTACTACGAGCAGTACTTC.

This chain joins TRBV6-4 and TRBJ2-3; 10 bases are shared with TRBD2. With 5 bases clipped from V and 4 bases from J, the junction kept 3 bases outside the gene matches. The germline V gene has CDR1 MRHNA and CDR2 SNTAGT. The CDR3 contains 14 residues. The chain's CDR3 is CASSTGTSADTQYF. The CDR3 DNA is TGTGCCAGCAGTACCGGGACTAGCGCAGATACGCAGTATTTT.

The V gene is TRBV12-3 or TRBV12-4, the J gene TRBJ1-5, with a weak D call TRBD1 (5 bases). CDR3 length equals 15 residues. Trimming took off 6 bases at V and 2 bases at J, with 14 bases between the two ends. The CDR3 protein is CASRLGGIRNQPQHF. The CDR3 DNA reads TGTGCCAGCAGACTCGGGGGAATTCGCAATCAGCCCCAGCATTTT.

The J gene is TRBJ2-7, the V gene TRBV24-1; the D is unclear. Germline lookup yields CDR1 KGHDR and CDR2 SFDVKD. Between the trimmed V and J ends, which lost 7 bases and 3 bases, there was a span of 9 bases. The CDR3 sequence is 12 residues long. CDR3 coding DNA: TGTGCCACCAGAGACGCCGGCTACGAGCAGTACTTC. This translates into CATRDAGYEQYF.

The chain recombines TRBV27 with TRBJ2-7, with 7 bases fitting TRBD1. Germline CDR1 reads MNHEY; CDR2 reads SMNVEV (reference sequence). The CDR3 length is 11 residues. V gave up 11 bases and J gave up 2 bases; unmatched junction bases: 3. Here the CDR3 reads CAVGTAYEQYF. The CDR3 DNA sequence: TGTGCCGTCGGGACAGCCTACGAGCAGTACTTC.

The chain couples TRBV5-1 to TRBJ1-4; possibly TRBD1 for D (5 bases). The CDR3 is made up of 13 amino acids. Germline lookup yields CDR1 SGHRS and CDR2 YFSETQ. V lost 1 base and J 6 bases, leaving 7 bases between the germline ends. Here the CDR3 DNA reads TGCGCCAGCAGCTTGTCCAGGGATGAAAAACTGTTTTTT. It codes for CASSLSRDEKLFF. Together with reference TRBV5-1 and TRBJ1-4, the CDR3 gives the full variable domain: KAGVTQTPRYLIKTRGQQVTLSCSPISGHRSVSWYQQTPGQGLQFLFEYFSETQRNKGNFPGRFSGRQFSNSRSEMNVSTLELGDSALYLCASSLSRDEKLFFGSGTQLSVL.

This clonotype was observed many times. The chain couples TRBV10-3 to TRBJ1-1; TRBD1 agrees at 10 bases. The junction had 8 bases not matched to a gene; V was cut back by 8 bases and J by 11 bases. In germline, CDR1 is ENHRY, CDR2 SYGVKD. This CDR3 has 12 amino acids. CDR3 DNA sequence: TGTGCCATCGCATTTGACAGGGGGCACGCTTTCTTT. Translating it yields CAIAFDRGHAFF.

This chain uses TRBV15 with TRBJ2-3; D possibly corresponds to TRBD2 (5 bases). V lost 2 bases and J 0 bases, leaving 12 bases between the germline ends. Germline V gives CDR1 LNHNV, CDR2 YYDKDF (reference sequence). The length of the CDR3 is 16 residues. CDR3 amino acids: CATSRPGGPSTDTQYF. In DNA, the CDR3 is TGTGCCACCAGCAGACCAGGAGGTCCTAGCACAGATACGCAGTATTTT.

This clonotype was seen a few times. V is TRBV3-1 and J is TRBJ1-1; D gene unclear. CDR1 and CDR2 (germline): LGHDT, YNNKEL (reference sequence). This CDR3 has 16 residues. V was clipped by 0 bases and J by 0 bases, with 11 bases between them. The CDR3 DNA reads TGTGCCAGCAGCCAAGATTGGGTGGGAGTGAACACTGAAGCTTTCTTT. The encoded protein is CASSQDWVGVNTEAFF. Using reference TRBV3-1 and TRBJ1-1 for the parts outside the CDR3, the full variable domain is DTAVSQTPKYLVTQMGNDKSIKCEQNLGHDTMYWYKQDSKKFLKIMFSYNNKELIINETVPNRFSPKSPDKAHLNLHINSLELGDSAVYFCASSQDWVGVNTEAFFGQGTRLTVV.

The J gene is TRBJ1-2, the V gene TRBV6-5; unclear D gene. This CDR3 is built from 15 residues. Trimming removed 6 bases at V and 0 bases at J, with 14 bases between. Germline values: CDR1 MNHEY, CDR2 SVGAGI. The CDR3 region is CASSPAGGSNYGYTF. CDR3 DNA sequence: TGTGCCAGCAGCCCGGCGGGAGGATCTAACTATGGCTACACCTTC.

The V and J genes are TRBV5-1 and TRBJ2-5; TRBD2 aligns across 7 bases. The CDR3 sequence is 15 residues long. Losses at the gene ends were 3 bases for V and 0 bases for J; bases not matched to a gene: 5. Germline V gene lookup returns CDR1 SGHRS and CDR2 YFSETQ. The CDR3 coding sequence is TGCGCCAGCAGCTGGGGCGGGGGAAACCAAGAGACCCAGTACTTC. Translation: CASSWGGGNQETQYF.

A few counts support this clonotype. CDR3 coding DNA: TGCAGTGCTAGAACAGCGGCCACAGATACGCAGTATTTT. Translated: CSARTAATDTQYF. This sequence joins TRBV20-1 and TRBJ2-3; D might be TRBD2 (5 bases). Trimming took 2 bases from V and 2 from J, leaving 8 bases between them. CDR3 length equals 13 residues. In germline, CDR1 is DFQATT, CDR2 SNEGSKA (reference sequence).